This T cell receptor (beta chain) was captured in a study of T cell clones after liver transplantation. About the research overall: Post-transplant blood was tracked for graft-donor-reactive T cell clones identified in a pre-transplant mixed lymphocyte reaction. Apart from a few HCV-positive recipients, transplants were for non-autoimmune, non-viral reasons.

Study outcomes and limitations: Rather than being deleted, graft donor-reactive T cells may have moved into the graft.

Some clones are missing from TCRdb's copy, which holds only in-frame ones; the method was immunoSEQ multiplex PCR. The sample lists tens of thousands of clones, approximately 93% occurring once. Of note for this clone: Its antigen is not identified.

Trimming shortened V by 6 bases and J by 1 base, and 7 bases separated the two germline ends. Per germline, CDR1 MNHEY and CDR2 SVGAGI. The CDR3 loop spans 12 amino acids. The input for sequencing was CD8+ T cells from blood, taken about 27 months after liver transplant. The TCR comes from a human patient who received a liver transplant. Some T cells may have originated in the graft donor. The chain couples TRBV6-5 to TRBJ2-7; tentatively, D is TRBD2 (5 bases). The CDR3 DNA sequence: TGTGCCAGCAGGGACTCATCCTACGAGCAGTACTTC. Amino acids: CASRDSSYEQYF.